This TCR beta chain originates from a study of cytomegalovirus exposure and HLA in healthy donors. Germline loops: CDR1 SGHNT, CDR2 YYREEE (reference sequence). The CDR3 consists of 15 residues. V trimming: 4 bases; J trimming: 1 base; junction bases outside the gene matches: 3. Use of 60 Vbeta and 13 Jbeta primers characterized the PCR. Profiling relied on immunoSEQ multiplex PCR, and the TCRdb table lists in-frame clones only, not all of them. The sample has about 170,000 clones; 75% to 90% are singletons. The sample taken for sequencing was PBMCs. The V gene is TRBV5-4, the J gene TRBJ2-2; 8 positions match TRBD2. The TCR comes from a male donor in good health and CMV-seronegative. CDR3 region: CASSGSGGNTGELFF. CDR3 sequence (DNA): TGTGCCAGCAGCGGAAGCGGGGGGAACACCGGGGAGCTGTTTTTT.